These T cell receptor beta chains were read from a single sample in a study of blood T cells in healthy people across ages. TCRdb analysed the 5' RACE reads with MiXCR anew, one entry per CDR3 protein. The data contain approximately 1.5 million distinct CDR3 sequences, roughly 43% of them singletons. The sequenced material came from blood. These receptors all come from a woman between 18 and 29 years old in good health. The CDR3 runs from the conserved cysteine through the conserved F or W. The D gene is left open where the match is weak. Expanded clones get a size class; other rows say once, few or many, or leave the size out.

D | J | V | size | DNA | CDR3
. | TRBJ2-4 | TRBV7-2 | . | TGTGCCAGCAGCCCCCAAACCCCCCCCAAAAACATTCAGTACTTC | CASSPQTPPKNIQYF
TRBD1 | TRBJ2-5 | TRBV30 | . | TGTGCCTGGAGTGAGACAGGGACCATAGAGACCCAGTACTTC | CAWSETGTIETQYF
. | TRBJ1-1 | TRBV9 | few | TGTGCCAGCAGCGTAGCGGACAATCGGGACACTGAAGCTTTCTTT | CASSVADNRDTEAFF
. | TRBJ2-7 | TRBV7-2 | . | TGTGCCAGCAGCTTAGAGATGGACGCCGAGCAGTACTTC | CASSLEMDAEQYF
. | TRBJ1-4 | TRBV29-1 | . | TGCAGCGTTTTATGCCCGTGCTTTTTTGAAAAACTGTTTTTT | CSVLCPCFFEKLFF
TRBD1 | TRBJ2-3 | TRBV25-1 | few | TGTGCCAGCAGTGAGAGCGGACAGGGGAAACAAGCAGATACGCAGTATTTT | CASSESGQGKQADTQYF
TRBD1 | TRBJ1-1 | TRBV2 | few | TGTGCCAGCAGTGAATTAGGACAGGCCCTCGGGGACACTGAAGCTTTCTTT | CASSELGQALGDTEAFF
TRBD1 | TRBJ2-7 | TRBV11-2 | . | TGTGCCAGCAGCTTAGATCTCGGCAGGGGGCTTCCGTACGAGCAGTACTTC | CASSLDLGRGLPYEQYF
. | TRBJ2-3 | TRBV20-1 | . | TGCAGTGCGGGACCGACAAGCACAGATACGCAGTATTTT | CSAGPTSTDTQYF
. | TRBJ2-3 | TRBV7-9 | few | TGTGCCAGCAGCTTGTTGCGGCTCACAGATACGCAGTATTTT | CASSLLRLTDTQYF